This T cell receptor beta chain was profiled in a study of blood T cells in healthy people across ages. Overall study results and limits: Long-lived and aged donors differed, with more naive CD4+ cells and higher diversity in the long-lived.

It was with a sample-barcoded 5' primer and a J-beta primer mix that a second PCR of roughly 7 to 12 cycles was run. All cDNA molecules were each tagged by a template-switch adaptor with 12 random nucleotides. Every sample gave at least 2.5 million paired-end reads containing CDR3. MiXCR was run by TCRdb on the 5' RACE reads, yielding one entry per CDR3 protein. The repertoire holds 650,000 to 1,000,000 distinct CDR3 sequences, with 30% to 45% as singletons. The table lists this clonotype with a few counts. The antigen is unknown. After removal of 6 bases from V and 6 bases from J, the junction contained 10 bases not matched to a gene. CDR3 length: 15 amino acids. CDR1 and CDR2 from the germline V gene are SGHTA and FQGNSA.

This TCR derives from a man younger than 30 in good health. Material for sequencing was blood. The J gene is TRBJ2-1, the V gene TRBV7-2, with 8 bases that match TRBD1. The CDR3 loop reads CASSYGQGRGNEQFF. As DNA, the CDR3 is TGTGCCAGCAGTTACGGACAGGGAAGGGGCAATGAGCAGTTCTTC.